This entry concerns a single T cell receptor beta chain. This clonotype has only a few counts. No antigen is known for it. One end of the junction is discordant with germline, which a read error may explain. In the paper's terms, the treatment or condition label means: in vitro stimulation with specific CMV peptide epitopes to enrich CMV-specific T cells. This record belongs to a study of T cell repertoires in cytomegalovirus infection (dated by TCRdb to the late 2010s). Broadly, across the study: Peptide stimulations targeted recently identified HLA-C-restricted CMV epitopes, whose presentation resists viral immunomodulation, together with well-studied HLA-B-restricted epitopes. The HLA type of each donor mattered for the analysis, because public TCR beta signatures pointed to carriage of CMV infection along with the matching HLA type. Results and caveats for the whole study, not just this receptor: The ex vivo response was dominated by HLA-C-restricted CMV-specific TCR beta clonotypes, and the single most frequent clonotype in two of eight donors was supplied by these HLA-C-restricted clonotypes. In both this cohort and an independent cohort of several hundred donors, the cumulative frequency of public TCR beta family members distinguished carriers of CMV infection plus the relevant HLA type.

Sequencer: Illumina HiSeq 1500. TCRdb trimmed public reads at Q25 via fastp, called clones via MiXCR and kept in-frame beta chains. Here each entry gathers all rows of one CDR3 protein and keeps the most common genes and DNA. In all, the sample holds around 85,000 distinct CDR3 sequences, and about half of those were seen once. The top ten clonotypes cover 90% to 95% of the sample. CDR1 DFQATT and CDR2 SNEGSKA were looked up in the germline V gene (reference sequence). CDR3 length: 11 amino acids, cysteine to phenylalanine. Kept here is only the CDR3 DNA, which spans 33 bases and is read in frame from base 1.

Sample: CD8+ T cells from cultured PBMCs, taken from culture after CMV antigen stimulation. Recombination joined TRBV20-1 with TRBJ1-4; confidence is insufficient to name the D gene. This clonotype was obtained from a human donor in good health (CMV status not recorded). Some clones in this sample may be carry-over from other donors' samples. The DNA sequence is given as TGCAGTGCTAGTTTAAGTGAAAAACAGTTTTTT. Translated, it reads CSASLSEKQFF.